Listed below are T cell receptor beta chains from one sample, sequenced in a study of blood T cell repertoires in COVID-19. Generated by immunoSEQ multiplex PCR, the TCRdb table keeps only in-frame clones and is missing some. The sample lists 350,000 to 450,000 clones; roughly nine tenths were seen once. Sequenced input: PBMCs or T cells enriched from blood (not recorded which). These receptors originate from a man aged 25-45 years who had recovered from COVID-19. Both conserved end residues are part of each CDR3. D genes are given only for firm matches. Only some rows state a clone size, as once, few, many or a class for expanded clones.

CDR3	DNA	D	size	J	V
CASSQDRRAYSGNTIYF	TGCGCCAGCAGCCAAGATCGCAGGGCCTACTCTGGAAACACCATATATTTT	-	once	TRBJ1-3	TRBV4-1
CASSSTGDEQFF	TGTGCCAGCAGCTCGACAGGGGATGAGCAGTTCTTC	TRBD1	-	TRBJ2-1	TRBV28
CASSPARGHRQPQHF	TGTGCCAGCTCACCGGCCAGGGGGCATAGACAGCCCCAGCATTTT	TRBD1	once	TRBJ1-5	TRBV18
CSVWTSGMGTGELFF	TGCAGCGTCTGGACTAGCGGCATGGGCACCGGGGAGCTGTTTTTT	TRBD2	-	TRBJ2-2	TRBV29-1
CATSHPKKQGWETQYF	TGTGCCACCAGCCACCCGAAGAAACAGGGGTGGGAGACCCAGTACTTC	TRBD1	-	TRBJ2-5	TRBV15
CSATLDRNNEKLFF	TGCAGCGCCACCCTCGACAGGAATAATGAAAAACTGTTTTTT	-	few	TRBJ1-4	TRBV29-1
CASSPGTATNEKLFF	TGTGCCAGCAGCCCAGGGACAGCAACTAATGAAAAACTGTTTTTT	TRBD1	-	TRBJ1-4	TRBV11-2
CASSYSTSGSLYEQYF	TGTGCCAGCAGTTATTCGACTAGCGGGTCCCTCTACGAGCAGTACTTC	TRBD2	-	TRBJ2-7	TRBV27
CASSFGSGSSEQFF	TGTGCCAGCAGTTTCGGTAGCGGGAGCAGTGAGCAGTTCTTC	TRBD2	-	TRBJ2-1	TRBV28
CASSFSSGSRSRGAYNEQFF	TGCGCCAGCAGCTTTAGCAGCGGGAGTAGATCTCGTGGGGCCTACAATGAGCAGTTCTTC	TRBD2	-	TRBJ2-1	TRBV5-1
CASVGLLTDTGELFF	TGTGCCAGCGTGGGACTCCTCACAGACACCGGGGAGCTGTTTTTT	-	-	TRBJ2-2	TRBV2
CASSQGVSGSVNTQYF	TGTGCCAGCAGCCAAGGGGTTAGCGGGAGCGTGAATACGCAGTATTTT	TRBD2	-	TRBJ2-3	TRBV3-1/TRBV3-2
CASSLGLLNSPLHF	TGTGCCAGCAGTTTAGGGTTACTAAATTCACCCCTCCACTTT	-	once	TRBJ1-6	TRBV28
CATSDFRYGGRFF	TGTGCCACCAGTGATTTCCGCTACGGGGGTCGGTTCTTC	-	-	TRBJ2-1	TRBV24-1
CASSVEGAGAAGAYEQYF	TGTGCCAGCAGCGTAGAAGGAGCGGGGGCGGCGGGAGCCTACGAGCAGTACTTC	TRBD2	-	TRBJ2-7	TRBV9
CASSLQDRGVGTEAFF	TGTGCCAGCAGCTTACAGGACAGGGGCGTAGGTACTGAAGCTTTCTTT	TRBD1	once	TRBJ1-1	TRBV11-2
CASSQSRFPYEQYF	TGTGCCAGCAGCCAGTCTAGATTTCCCTACGAGCAGTACTTC	-	-	TRBJ2-7	TRBV3-1/TRBV3-2
CASSWIRGETQYF	TGCGCCAGCAGTTGGATTCGGGGGGAGACCCAGTACTTC	-	-	TRBJ2-5	TRBV5-1
CASSLVLAGGRGAQYF	TGTGCCAGCAGCTTGGTTCTAGCGGGAGGTCGCGGTGCGCAGTATTTT	TRBD2	-	TRBJ2-3	TRBV5-4
CASSDLRGTEAFF	TGCGCCAGCAGTGACCTTAGAGGCACTGAAGCTTTCTTT	-	-	TRBJ1-1	TRBV10-1
CASSQVPGGEQYF	TGCGCCAGCAGCCAAGTTCCCGGGGGCGAGCAGTACTTC	-	once	TRBJ2-7	TRBV4-1
CASSLGPGAGDTEAFF	TGTGCCAGCAGCTTAGGTCCGGGGGCGGGGGACACTGAAGCTTTCTTT	-	-	TRBJ1-1	TRBV7-2
CAGSSGNTIYF	TGTGCCGGGAGCTCTGGAAACACCATATATTTT	-	-	TRBJ1-3	TRBV28
CASSPLGDRGGTGELFF	TGCGCCAGCAGCCCGTTGGGGGACAGGGGGGGTACCGGGGAGCTGTTTTTT	TRBD1	once	TRBJ2-2	TRBV4-1
CASSRPGLAGGKAGTGELFF	TGTGCCAGCAGCCGCCCGGGACTAGCGGGAGGAAAGGCGGGCACCGGGGAGCTGTTTTTT	TRBD2	-	TRBJ2-2	TRBV6-6
CASSPGQGLNTEAFF	TGTGCCAGCAGCCCGGGACAGGGTTTGAACACTGAAGCTTTCTTT	TRBD1	-	TRBJ1-1	TRBV28
CASSFGLGDEQYF	TGTGCCAGCAGTTTTGGACTGGGCGACGAGCAGTACTTC	-	once	TRBJ2-7	TRBV28
CASRLAGGAAEQYF	TGTGCCAGCAGACTAGCGGGAGGGGCAGCCGAGCAGTACTTC	TRBD2	-	TRBJ2-7	TRBV5-4
CASRTGVVVNTEAFF	TGCGCCAGCCGGACGGGAGTAGTAGTGAACACTGAAGCTTTCTTT	-	-	TRBJ1-1	TRBV5-1
CASSQGTSGQRGNEQFF	TGCGCCAGCAGCCAAGGGACTAGCGGACAAAGGGGCAATGAGCAGTTCTTC	TRBD2	-	TRBJ2-1	TRBV4-1
CASKGTGVYYEQYF	TGTGCCAGCAAGGGGACAGGGGTCTATTACGAGCAGTACTTC	TRBD1	-	TRBJ2-7	TRBV13
CAWSETFSGSYADTQYF	TGTGCCTGGAGTGAAACCTTTAGCGGGAGTTACGCAGATACGCAGTATTTT	TRBD2	-	TRBJ2-3	TRBV30
CASSREIAAYTGELFF	TGTGCCAGCAGCCGAGAGATAGCGGCTTACACCGGGGAGCTGTTTTTT	-	-	TRBJ2-2	TRBV4-2
CASSSARSYEQFF	TGTGCCAGCAGTTCGGCTAGATCGTACGAGCAGTTCTTC	-	-	TRBJ2-1	TRBV6-2/TRBV6-3
CASSPQDGGEQYF	TGTGCCAGCTCACCACAGGATGGCGGAGAGCAGTACTTC	-	-	TRBJ2-7	TRBV18
CASSHGLFYTF	TGTGCCAGCAGCCATGGACTCTTCTACACCTTC	-	-	TRBJ1-2	TRBV3-1/TRBV3-2
CASRESGGDYNEQFF	TGTGCCAGCAGAGAAAGCGGGGGTGACTACAATGAGCAGTTCTTC	TRBD2	-	TRBJ2-1	TRBV28
CAITTGPGNTEAFF	TGTGCCATCACTACGGGTCCTGGGAACACTGAAGCTTTCTTT	-	-	TRBJ1-1	TRBV10-3
CAISEWDKSYEQYF	TGTGCCATCAGTGAATGGGACAAGTCCTACGAGCAGTACTTC	-	-	TRBJ2-7	TRBV10-3
CASSTRQTSYNSPLHF	TGTGCCAGCAGCACCCGACAGACCTCCTATAATTCACCCCTCCACTTT	-	-	TRBJ1-6	TRBV11-2